The 6 T cell receptor beta chains below were found in one sample sequenced in a study of blood T cell repertoires in COVID-19. Clones were sequenced by immunoSEQ multiplex PCR, and TCRdb holds only the in-frame ones, with some missing. The sample contains 310,000 or so clones, roughly 90% of which appear only once. The sample consisted of peripheral blood. The receptors stem from a woman in her forties or fifties with active or convalescent COVID-19.

Concerning this clone itself: Within the sample, other DNA sequences also encode this same CDR3. The chain is built from TRBV3-1 (or the pseudogene TRBV3-2) and TRBJ1-5; 7 bases map to TRBD1. Germline CDR1 and CDR2: LGHDT and YNNKEL (reference sequence). The CDR3 length is 13 residues. The V and J ends lost 0 bases and 7 bases, in that order; junction bases with no gene match: 0. In DNA, the CDR3 is TGTGCCAGCAGCCAAGACAGGGGGCAGCCCCAGCATTTT. This translates into CASSQDRGQPQHF.

The J gene is TRBJ1-6, the V gene TRBV12-5, with no clear D. In germline, CDR1 is LGHNT, CDR2 FRNRAP. The CDR3 extends over 14 amino acids. Trimming left V 7 bases short and J 4 bases short, with 11 bases between. Here the CDR3 reads CASVQDSYNSPLHF. As DNA, the CDR3 is TGTGCTAGTGTCCAGGACTCATATAATTCACCCCTCCACTTT.

The chain is built from TRBV19 and TRBJ2-5, with TRBD2 as a possible D gene (5 bases). The germline V and J ends were trimmed by 1 base and 1 base, with 10 bases remaining between them. Germline V gene lookup returns CDR1 LNHDA and CDR2 SQIVND (reference sequence). The CDR3 extends over 15 amino acids. The CDR3 DNA reads as TGTGCCAGTAGTATAGTGGTGAGGGCCCAAGAGACCCAGTACTTC. Encoded protein: CASSIVVRAQETQYF. Together with reference TRBV19 and TRBJ2-5, the CDR3 gives the full variable domain: DGGITQSPKYLFRKEGQNVTLSCEQNLNHDAMYWYRQDPGQGLRLIYYSQIVNDFQKGDIAEGYSVSREKKESFPLTVTSAQKNPTAFYLCASSIVVRAQETQYFGPGTRLLVL.

This rearrangement joins TRBV28 to TRBJ1-5, with D uncertain. The CDR3 has 14 residues. Germline CDR1 MDHEN, CDR2 SYDVKM. V gave up 3 bases and J gave up 3 bases, with 9 bases separating them. The CDR3 spells CASSFGLNNQPQHF. CDR3 DNA sequence: TGTGCCAGCAGTTTCGGGTTGAACAATCAGCCCCAGCATTTT.

This sequence joins TRBV18 and TRBJ2-7, with TRBD1 as a possible D gene (6 bases). The CDR3 is 14 amino acids. Germline CDR1 reads KGHSH; CDR2 reads LQKENI. V shed 0 bases and J shed 7 bases, with 13 bases lying between them. CDR3 DNA sequence: TGTGCCAGCTCACCACCGGGTGGTAGGGGGGAGCAGTACTTC. Translation gives CASSPPGGRGEQYF.

This chain joins TRBV7-2 and TRBJ2-2; the match to TRBD2 covers 8 bases. V gave up 1 base and J gave up 5 bases; unmatched junction bases: 6. In germline, CDR1 is SGHTA, CDR2 FQGNSA. The CDR3 contains 16 residues. CDR3 coding DNA: TGTGCCAGCAGCTTAGTTGCGGGAGGACTGACCGGGGAGCTGTTTTTT. The encoded protein is CASSLVAGGLTGELFF.